The T cell receptor (beta chain) described here comes from a study of glioma-infiltrating T cells after dendritic cell vaccination. Study-level findings and limits: Only a small number of patients had complete blood and tumor samples.

PBMC were collected before vaccination, two weeks after the third vaccination, and at progression. Up to about 2 ug genomic DNA was used for TCRB CDR3 amplification. Profiled with immunoSEQ multiplex PCR; TCRdb holds only in-frame clones, not every one. The table includes more than 30,000 clones, 90% to 95% detected once. V lost 4 bases, J lost 5 bases, and 22 bases lay in between. The CDR3 has 16 residues. Per germline, CDR1 SGHRS and CDR2 YFSETQ. With respect to this clone: The antigen is undetermined.

Sequenced material: blood, taken before dendritic cell vaccination. The origin of this receptor is a human donor with glioblastoma. This chain connects TRBV5-1 to TRBJ2-7; a weak D match, TRBD2 (5 bases). The CDR3 DNA reads as TGCGCCAGCAGCGAAGGCGTCGGGAATAGTCGCGACGAGCAGTACTTC. This translates into CASSEGVGNSRDEQYF.